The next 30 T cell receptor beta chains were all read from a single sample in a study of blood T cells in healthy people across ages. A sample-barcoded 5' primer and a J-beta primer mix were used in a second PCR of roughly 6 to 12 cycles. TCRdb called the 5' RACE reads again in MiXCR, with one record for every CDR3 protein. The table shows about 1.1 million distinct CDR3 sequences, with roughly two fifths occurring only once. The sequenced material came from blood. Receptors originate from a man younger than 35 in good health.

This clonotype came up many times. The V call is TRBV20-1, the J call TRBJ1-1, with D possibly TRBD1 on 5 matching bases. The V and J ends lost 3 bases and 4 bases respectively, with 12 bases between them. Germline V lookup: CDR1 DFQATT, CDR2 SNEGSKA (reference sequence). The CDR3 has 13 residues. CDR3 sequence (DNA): TGCAGTGCTAGGGCAGGGTTGGGCACTGAAGCTTTCTTT. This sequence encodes CSARAGLGTEAFF.

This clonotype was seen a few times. The CDR3 DNA reads TGCGCCAGCAGCCAAGAATCGATCGATGGGTATGGCTACACCTTC. Translated, it gives CASSQESIDGYGYTF. This chain links TRBV4-3 with TRBJ1-2; D uncertain. Germline V lookup: CDR1 LGHNA, CDR2 YSLEER. CDR3 size: 15 residues. V was trimmed by 0 bases and J by 5 bases, leaving 13 bases between them.

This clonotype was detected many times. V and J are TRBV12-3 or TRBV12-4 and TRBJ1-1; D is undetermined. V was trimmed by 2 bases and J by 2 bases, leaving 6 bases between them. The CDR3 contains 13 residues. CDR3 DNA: TGTGCCAGCAGTTTAAGTAGTAACACTGAAGCTTTCTTT. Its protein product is CASSLSSNTEAFF.

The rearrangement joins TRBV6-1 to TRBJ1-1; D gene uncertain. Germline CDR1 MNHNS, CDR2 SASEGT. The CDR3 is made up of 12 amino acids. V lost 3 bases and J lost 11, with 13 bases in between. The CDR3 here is CASSENTFVAFF. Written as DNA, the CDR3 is TGTGCCAGCAGTGAGAACACCTTTGTTGCTTTCTTT.

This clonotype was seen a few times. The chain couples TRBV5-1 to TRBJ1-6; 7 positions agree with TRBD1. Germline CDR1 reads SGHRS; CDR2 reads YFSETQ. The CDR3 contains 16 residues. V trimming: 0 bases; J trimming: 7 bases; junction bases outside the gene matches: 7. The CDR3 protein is CASSLVGQLKNSPLHF. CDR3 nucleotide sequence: TGCGCCAGCAGCTTGGTGGGACAGCTGAAGAATTCACCCCTCCACTTT. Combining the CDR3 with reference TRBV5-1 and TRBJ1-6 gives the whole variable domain KAGVTQTPRYLIKTRGQQVTLSCSPISGHRSVSWYQQTPGQGLQFLFEYFSETQRNKGNFPGRFSGRQFSNSRSEMNVSTLELGDSALYLCASSLVGQLKNSPLHFGNGTRLTVT.

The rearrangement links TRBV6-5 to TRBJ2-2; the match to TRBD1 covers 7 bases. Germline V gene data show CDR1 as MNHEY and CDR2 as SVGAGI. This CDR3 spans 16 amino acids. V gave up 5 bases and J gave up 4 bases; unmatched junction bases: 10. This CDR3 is CASSRPGDSGTGELFF. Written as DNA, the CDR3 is TGTGCCAGCAGTCGACCCGGGGACAGTGGCACCGGGGAGCTGTTTTTT.

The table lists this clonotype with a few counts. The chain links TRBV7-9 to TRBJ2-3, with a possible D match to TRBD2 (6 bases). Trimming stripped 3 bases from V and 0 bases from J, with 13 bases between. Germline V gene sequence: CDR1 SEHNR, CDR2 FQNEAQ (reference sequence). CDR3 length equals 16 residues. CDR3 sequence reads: CASSFPRGTSTDTQYF. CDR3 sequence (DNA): TGTGCCAGCAGCTTTCCACGGGGGACTAGCACAGATACGCAGTATTTT.

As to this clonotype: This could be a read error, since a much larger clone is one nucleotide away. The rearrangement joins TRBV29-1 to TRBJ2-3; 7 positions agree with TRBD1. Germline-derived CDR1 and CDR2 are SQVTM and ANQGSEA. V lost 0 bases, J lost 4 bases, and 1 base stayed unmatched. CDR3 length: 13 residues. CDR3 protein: CSVEDRGSDTQYF. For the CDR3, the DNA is TGCAGCGTTGAAGACAGGGGGTCAGATACGCAGTATTTT.

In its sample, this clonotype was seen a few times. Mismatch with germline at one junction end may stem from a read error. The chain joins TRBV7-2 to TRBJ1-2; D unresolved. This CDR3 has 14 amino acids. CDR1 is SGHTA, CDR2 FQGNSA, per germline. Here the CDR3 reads CARSPSTNPHGYTF. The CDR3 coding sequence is TGTGCCCGCAGCCCCTCGACCAACCCACATGGCTACACCTTC.

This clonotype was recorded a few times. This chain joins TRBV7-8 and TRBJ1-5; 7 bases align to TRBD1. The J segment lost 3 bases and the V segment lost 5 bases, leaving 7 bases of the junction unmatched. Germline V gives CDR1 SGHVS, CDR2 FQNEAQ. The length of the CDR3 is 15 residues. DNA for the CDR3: TGTGCCAGCAGCGTCAAGACAGGGTCCAATCAGCCCCAGCATTTT. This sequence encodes CASSVKTGSNQPQHF.

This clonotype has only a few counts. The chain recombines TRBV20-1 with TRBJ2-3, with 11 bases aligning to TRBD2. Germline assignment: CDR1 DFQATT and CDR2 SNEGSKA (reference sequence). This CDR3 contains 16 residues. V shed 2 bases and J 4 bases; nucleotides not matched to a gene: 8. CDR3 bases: TGCAGTGCTAGACTACCACTAGCGGGGGTCCCAGATACGCAGTATTTT. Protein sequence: CSARLPLAGVPDTQYF.

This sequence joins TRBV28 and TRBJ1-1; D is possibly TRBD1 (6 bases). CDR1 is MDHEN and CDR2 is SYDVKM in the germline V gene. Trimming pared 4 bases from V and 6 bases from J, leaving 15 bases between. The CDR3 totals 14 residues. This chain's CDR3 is CASSSPRGFAEAFF. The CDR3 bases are TGTGCCAGCAGTTCCCCCAGGGGTTTCGCTGAAGCTTTCTTT.

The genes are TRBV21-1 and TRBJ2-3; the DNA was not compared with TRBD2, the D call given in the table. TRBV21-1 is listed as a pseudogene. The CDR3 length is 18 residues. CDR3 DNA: TGTGCCAGCAGCAAAGTAGGCAAGCGGGAGGACGACACAGATACGCAGTATTTT. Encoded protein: CASSKVGKREDDTDTQYF.

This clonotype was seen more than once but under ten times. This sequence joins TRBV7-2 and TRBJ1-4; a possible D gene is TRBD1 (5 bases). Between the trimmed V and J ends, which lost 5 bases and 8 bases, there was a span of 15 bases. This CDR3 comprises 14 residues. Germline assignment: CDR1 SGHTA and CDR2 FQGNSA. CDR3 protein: CASSPAAGSEKLFF. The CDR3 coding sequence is TGTGCCAGCAGCCCAGCGGCAGGGTCGGAAAAACTGTTTTTT.

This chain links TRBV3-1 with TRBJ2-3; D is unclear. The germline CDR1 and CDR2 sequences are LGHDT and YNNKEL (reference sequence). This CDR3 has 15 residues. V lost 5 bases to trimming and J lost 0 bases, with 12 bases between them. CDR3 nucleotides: TGTGCCAGCAGCTCCACCCCCGGCAGCACAGATACGCAGTATTTT. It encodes CASSSTPGSTDTQYF.

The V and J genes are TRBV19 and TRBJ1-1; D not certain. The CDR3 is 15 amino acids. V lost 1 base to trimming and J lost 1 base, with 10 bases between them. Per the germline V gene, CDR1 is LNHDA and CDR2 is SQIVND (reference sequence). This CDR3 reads CASSIVNGENTEAFF. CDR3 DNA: TGTGCCAGTAGTATAGTCAATGGGGAGAACACTGAAGCTTTCTTT.

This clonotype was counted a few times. CDR3 protein: CASSLKTGPNNEQFF. Here the CDR3 DNA reads TGTGCCAGCAGCTTAAAAACCGGGCCTAACAATGAGCAGTTCTTC. The chain recombines TRBV7-2 with TRBJ2-1; D is unresolved. Looked up from germline, CDR1 is SGHTA and CDR2 is FQGNSA. V lost 2 bases and J lost 5, with 13 bases in between. The CDR3 contains 15 residues.

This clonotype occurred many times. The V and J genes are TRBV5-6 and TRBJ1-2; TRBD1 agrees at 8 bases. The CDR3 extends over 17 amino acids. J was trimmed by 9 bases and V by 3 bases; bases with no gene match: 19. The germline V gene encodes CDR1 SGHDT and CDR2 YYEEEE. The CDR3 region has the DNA TGTGCCAGCAGCTCCGGCAGGGGGCTCTTGAAAGAAGGTAGCTACACCTTC. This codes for CASSSGRGLLKEGSYTF.

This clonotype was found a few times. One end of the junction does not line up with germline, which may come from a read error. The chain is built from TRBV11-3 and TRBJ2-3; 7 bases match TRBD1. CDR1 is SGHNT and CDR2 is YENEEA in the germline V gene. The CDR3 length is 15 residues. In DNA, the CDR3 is TGCGCCAGCAGCTTAGGGGACAGTGGAACAGATACGCAGTATTTT. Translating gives CASSLGDSGTDTQYF. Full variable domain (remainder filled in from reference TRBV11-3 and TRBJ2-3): EAGVVQSPRYKIIEKKQPVAFWCNPISGHNTLYWYLQNLGQGPELLIRYENEEAVDDSQLPKDRFSAERLKGVDSTLKIQPAELGDSAVYLCASSLGDSGTDTQYFGPGTRLTVL.

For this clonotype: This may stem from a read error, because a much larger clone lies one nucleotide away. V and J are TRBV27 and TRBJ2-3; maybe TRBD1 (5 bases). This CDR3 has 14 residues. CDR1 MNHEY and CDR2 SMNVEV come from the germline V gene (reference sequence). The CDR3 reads CANSLQVPTDTQYF. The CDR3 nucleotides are TGTGCCAACAGTTTACAGGTCCCCACAGATACGCAGTATTTT.

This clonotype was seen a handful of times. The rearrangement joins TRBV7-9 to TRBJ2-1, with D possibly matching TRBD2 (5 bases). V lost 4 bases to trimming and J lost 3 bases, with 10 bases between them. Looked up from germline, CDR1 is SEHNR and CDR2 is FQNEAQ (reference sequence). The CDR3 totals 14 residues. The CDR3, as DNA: TGTGCCAGCAGCTCCCGGGATTTCTACAATGAGCAGTTCTTC. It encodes CASSSRDFYNEQFF.

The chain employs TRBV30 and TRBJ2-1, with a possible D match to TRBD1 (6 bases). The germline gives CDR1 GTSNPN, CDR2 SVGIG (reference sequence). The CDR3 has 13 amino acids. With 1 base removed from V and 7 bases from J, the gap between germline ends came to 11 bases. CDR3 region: CAWSGRGYNEQFF. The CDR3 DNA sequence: TGTGCCTGGAGTGGCAGGGGATATAATGAGCAGTTCTTC.

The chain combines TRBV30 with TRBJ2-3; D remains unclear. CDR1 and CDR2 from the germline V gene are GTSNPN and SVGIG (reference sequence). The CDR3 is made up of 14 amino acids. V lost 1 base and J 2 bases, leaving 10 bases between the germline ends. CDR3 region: CAWSATQVTDTQYF. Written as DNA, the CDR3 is TGTGCCTGGAGTGCTACTCAGGTCACAGATACGCAGTATTTT.

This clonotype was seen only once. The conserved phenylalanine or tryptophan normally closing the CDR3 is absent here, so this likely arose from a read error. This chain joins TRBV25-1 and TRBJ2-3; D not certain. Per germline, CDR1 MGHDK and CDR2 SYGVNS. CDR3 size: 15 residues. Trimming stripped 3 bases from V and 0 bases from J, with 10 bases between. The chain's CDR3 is CASSDPSRSTDTQYL. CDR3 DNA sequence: TGTGCCAGCAGTGACCCCAGCAGGAGCACAGATACGCAGTATTTG.

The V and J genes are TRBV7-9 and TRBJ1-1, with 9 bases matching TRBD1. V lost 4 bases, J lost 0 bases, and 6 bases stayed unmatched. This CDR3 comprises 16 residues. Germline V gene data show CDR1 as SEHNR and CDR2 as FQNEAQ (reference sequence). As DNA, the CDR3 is TGTGCCAGCAGCTCCGGGACAGGGCTCCTGAACACTGAAGCTTTCTTT. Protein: CASSSGTGLLNTEAFF.

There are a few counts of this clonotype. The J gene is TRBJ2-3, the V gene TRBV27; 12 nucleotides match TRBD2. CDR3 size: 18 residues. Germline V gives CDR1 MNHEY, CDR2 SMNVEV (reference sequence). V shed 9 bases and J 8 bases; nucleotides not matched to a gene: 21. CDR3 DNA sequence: TGTGCCAGGAAACCTCCACGACGACTAGCGGGGGCCCCAGGTACGCAGTATTTT. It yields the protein CARKPPRRLAGAPGTQYF.

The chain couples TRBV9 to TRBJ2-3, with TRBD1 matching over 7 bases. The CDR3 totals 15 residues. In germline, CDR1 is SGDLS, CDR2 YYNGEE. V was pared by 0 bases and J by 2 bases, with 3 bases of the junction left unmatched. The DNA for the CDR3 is TGTGCCAGCAGCGTAGAGGGGGCGTACACAGATACGCAGTATTTT. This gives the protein CASSVEGAYTDTQYF. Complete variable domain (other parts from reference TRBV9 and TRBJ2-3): DSGVTQTPKHLITATGQRVTLRCSPRSGDLSVYWYQQSLDQGLQFLIQYYNGEERAKGNILERFSAQQFPDLHSELNLSSLELGDSALYFCASSVEGAYTDTQYFGPGTRLTVL.

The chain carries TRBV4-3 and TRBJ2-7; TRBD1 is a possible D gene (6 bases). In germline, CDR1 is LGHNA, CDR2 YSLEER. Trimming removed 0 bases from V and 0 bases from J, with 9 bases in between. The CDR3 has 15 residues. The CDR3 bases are TGCGCCAGCAGCCAAGAACAGGGAATCTCCTACGAGCAGTACTTC. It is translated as CASSQEQGISYEQYF.

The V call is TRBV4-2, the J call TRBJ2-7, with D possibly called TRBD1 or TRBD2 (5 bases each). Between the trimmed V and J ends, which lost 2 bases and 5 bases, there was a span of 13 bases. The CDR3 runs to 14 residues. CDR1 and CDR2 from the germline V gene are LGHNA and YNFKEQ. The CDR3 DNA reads TGTGCCAGCAGCCAACCGGGGACCGGGGACGAGCAGTACTTC. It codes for CASSQPGTGDEQYF.

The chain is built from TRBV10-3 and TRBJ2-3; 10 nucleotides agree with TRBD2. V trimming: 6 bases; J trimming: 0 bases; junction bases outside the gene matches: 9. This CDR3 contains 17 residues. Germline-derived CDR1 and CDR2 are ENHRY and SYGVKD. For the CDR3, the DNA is TGTGCCATCAGCGGCGGGACTAGCGAGGGGAGCACAGATACGCAGTATTTT. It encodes CAISGGTSEGSTDTQYF.